The rows below give T cell receptor beta chains drawn from one sample of a study of blood T cell repertoires in COVID-19. Data came from immunoSEQ multiplex PCR; TCRdb stores just in-frame clones and leaves some out. Among more than 120,000 clones listed, around 90% were seen once. Sequenced sample: peripheral blood. These receptors were collected from a human donor in a cohort sampled during active COVID-19. CDR3s include the opening cysteine and the closing phenylalanine or tryptophan.

TRBV7-2	CASSLLRAAGELFF
TRBV5-1	CASSLQTTGRREKLFF
TRBV5-6	CASSSQGFVSNQPQHF
TRBV18	CASSPVTDNQPQHF
TRBV27	CASTPGQGFPSGANVLTF
TRBV5-4	CASSRTGSPNTEAFF
TRBV5-1	CASSLDSGGYGYTF
TRBV2	CASNFGGANYGYTF
TRBV7-2	CASRGARDRSLDTQYF
TRBV5-1	CASSLAQGRAEKLFF
TRBV7-9	CASSPPGLVRQETQYF
TRBV7-8	CASSLTLNTEAFF
TRBV11-2	CASSMTGGNTEAFF
TRBV7-6	CASSLALAGGYGDTQYF
TRBV5-4	CASSPDRGLYGYTF
TRBV19	CASSNRATNEKLFF
TRBV11-1	CASSPTRSGGGIYF
TRBV24-1	CATSDGSGDQPQHF
TRBV12-3/TRBV12-4	CASSLTNYEQYF
TRBV7-8	CASSATFQGSEAFF
TRBV18	CASSRAAGARWGSPLHF
TRBV6-5	CASRDSLSTNIQYF
TRBV19	CATRRGQSSYEQYF
TRBV19	CASSIRQGTDTQYF
TRBV19	CASSIYDRFSEQYF
TRBV2	CASSELGAGSNYGYTF
TRBV2	CASKGQGNYGYTF
TRBV19	CASTIQGGETQYF
TRBV2	CASSEALHRAGNQPQHF
TRBV6-6	CASRPGQGTGELFF
TRBV29-1	CSAGTGGAEAFF
TRBV7-9	CASSPIRAGRNRYGYTF
TRBV6-4	CASSERGTDTQYF
TRBV4-2	CASSQGSDSRLDNSPLHF
TRBV11-2	CASSLVTQTEAFF
TRBV19	CASSPSFGLTDTQYF
TRBV25-1	CASSAGYEQYF
TRBV4-1	CASSRISGTGADEQYF
TRBV27	CASSVDRGMNTEAFF
TRBV10-2	CASSDGNRRGYTF
TRBV9	CASSASGTGYEQYF
TRBV18	CASSPLAGGLTDTQYF
TRBV7-2	CASSPKLLTDTQYF
TRBV5-4	CASSPPGRVYEQYF
TRBV7-2	CASSLLSWDTQYF
TRBV5-1	CASSLFWGDSYNEQFF